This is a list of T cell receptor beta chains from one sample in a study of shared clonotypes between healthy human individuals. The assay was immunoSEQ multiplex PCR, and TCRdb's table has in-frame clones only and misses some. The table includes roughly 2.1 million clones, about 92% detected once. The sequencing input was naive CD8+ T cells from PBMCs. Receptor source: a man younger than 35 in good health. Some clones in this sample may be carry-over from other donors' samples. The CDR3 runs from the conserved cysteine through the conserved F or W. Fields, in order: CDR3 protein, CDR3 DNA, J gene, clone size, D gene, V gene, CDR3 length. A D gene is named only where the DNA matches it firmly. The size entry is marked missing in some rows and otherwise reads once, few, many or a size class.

CDR3: CASSQGGYGGAGYEQYF
DNA: TGTGCCAGCAGCCAAGGGGGGTACGGTGGGGCGGGCTACGAGCAGTACTTC
J: TRBJ2-7
size: .
D: .
V: TRBV4-2
length: 17

CDR3: CASSPRSGSLSDTQYF
DNA: TGTGCCAGCAGCCCCCGCAGCGGGAGTTTGTCAGATACGCAGTATTTT
J: TRBJ2-3
size: .
D: TRBD2
V: TRBV6-6
length: 16

CDR3: CASSLVGSGPGKTYEQYF
DNA: TGTGCCAGCAGCTTAGTAGGTAGCGGCCCGGGAAAGACCTACGAGCAGTACTTC
J: TRBJ2-7
size: .
D: .
V: TRBV7-9
length: 18

CDR3: CASSFFLRGQGVTEAFF
DNA: TGTGCCAGCAGTTTTTTCCTCAGGGGGCAGGGGGTCACTGAAGCTTTCTTT
J: TRBJ1-1
size: once
D: TRBD1
V: TRBV28
length: 17

CDR3: CASSPGGWSYEQYF
DNA: TGTGCCAGCAGCCCAGGGGGGTGGTCCTACGAGCAGTACTTC
J: TRBJ2-7
size: .
D: .
V: TRBV9
length: 14

CDR3: CASAWTRVYQETQYF
DNA: TGTGCCAGCGCTTGGACCCGGGTATACCAAGAGACCCAGTACTTC
J: TRBJ2-5
size: .
D: .
V: TRBV27
length: 15

CDR3: CASSLAWGADPYEQYF
DNA: TGTGCCAGCAGCTTAGCGTGGGGCGCAGATCCCTACGAGCAGTACTTC
J: TRBJ2-7
size: .
D: .
V: TRBV7-9
length: 16

CDR3: CASSEGYAGTGQNTEAFF
DNA: TGTGCCAGCAGTGAAGGCTACGCCGGGACAGGGCAGAACACTGAAGCTTTCTTT
J: TRBJ1-1
size: .
D: TRBD1
V: TRBV6-1
length: 18

CDR3: CASSIGGPSYEQYF
DNA: TGTGCCAGTAGTATTGGCGGACCCTCCTACGAGCAGTACTTC
J: TRBJ2-7
size: .
D: .
V: TRBV19
length: 14

CDR3: CAIRDGQGVHRVGTEAFF
DNA: TGTGCCATCAGAGATGGACAGGGGGTTCATCGTGTCGGCACTGAAGCTTTCTTT
J: TRBJ1-1
size: .
D: TRBD1
V: TRBV10-3
length: 18